The 7 T cell receptor beta chains presented below share a single source sample, sequenced in a study of Tregs in tolerant kidney transplant recipients (dated by TCRdb to about 2019). The library came from the immunoSEQ multiplex PCR assay. Not all clones reach the TCRdb copy of this immuneACCESS table, which keeps in-frame sequences only. Checked studies attribute under half of the gap to unresolved V genes and leave the rest unexplained. Recorded for this sample are 9,500 to 11,000 clones; about 93% of them occurred a single time. 5% to 7.5% of the sample belongs to the ten largest clones. In the paper's terms, the time point label means: blood sample drawn before combined kidney and bone marrow transplant. These receptors' targets are unknown. Sequenced material: Tregs from blood cultured with allogeneic cells, taken before the transplant. The receptors stem from a human patient who received a combined kidney and bone marrow transplant.

The chain employs TRBV18 and TRBJ1-4; D possibly corresponds to TRBD1 (5 bases). The CDR3 loop spans 15 amino acids. V lost 3 bases and J 2 bases, leaving 10 bases between the germline ends. The germline V gene encodes CDR1 KGHSH and CDR2 LQKENI. CDR3 region: CASSPRGATNEKLFF. The CDR3 coding sequence is TGTGCCAGCTCACCGCGCGGGGCTACTAATGAAAAACTGTTTTTT. Full variable domain (missing parts from reference TRBV18 and TRBJ1-4): NAGVMQNPRHLVRRRGQEARLRCSPMKGHSHVYWYRQLPEEGLKFMVYLQKENIIDESGMPKERFSAEFPKEGPSILRIQQVVRGDSAAYFCASSPRGATNEKLFFGSGTQLSVL.

The V and J genes are TRBV6-5 and TRBJ2-3; 12 nucleotides align to TRBD2. Per germline, CDR1 MNHEY and CDR2 SVGAGI. The V segment lost 7 bases and the J segment 0 bases; nucleotides outside the gene matches: 2. CDR3 size: 15 residues. The CDR3 DNA sequence: TGTGCCAGCAAAGGACTAGCGGGGAGCACAGATACGCAGTATTTT. Protein product: CASKGLAGSTDTQYF.

The chain combines TRBV21-1 with TRBJ2-7; the D call TRBD2 from the table was never checked on the DNA. TRBV21-1 constitutes a pseudogene. This CDR3 contains 14 residues. CDR3 nucleotides: TGTGCCAGCAGGGGTCTAGCGGGGTCCTACGAGCAGTACTTC. It is translated as CASRGLAGSYEQYF.

J is TRBJ2-7 and V is TRBV7-2; D is perhaps TRBD1 or TRBD2 (5 bases each). Germline V gene data show CDR1 as SGHTA and CDR2 as FQGNSA. The length of the CDR3 is 13 residues. The V and J ends lost 3 bases and 2 bases respectively, with 8 bases between them. The DNA for the CDR3 is TGTGCCAGCAGCTTCCGGGGCACCTACGAGCAGTACTTC. This codes for CASSFRGTYEQYF.

The rearrangement joins TRBV7-8 to TRBJ2-7; D is undetermined. The CDR3 has 14 amino acids. Germline V gene data show CDR1 as SGHVS and CDR2 as FQNEAQ. V was shortened by 5 bases and J by 3 bases, with 14 bases between the two germline ends. The CDR3 region has the DNA TGTGCCAGCAGCCCACTCCCTGGACGCTACGAGCAGTACTTC. This codes for CASSPLPGRYEQYF.

This chain connects TRBV30 to TRBJ1-6; D may be TRBD1 (5 bases). This CDR3 contains 19 residues. Germline assignment: CDR1 GTSNPN and CDR2 SVGIG (reference sequence). The V end was cut by 0 bases, the J end by 3 bases, with 21 bases between. The CDR3 loop reads CAWSVIGASGLSYNSPLHF. The CDR3 bases are TGTGCCTGGAGTGTCATTGGGGCCTCAGGACTCAGCTATAATTCACCCCTCCACTTT. Filled out from reference TRBV30 and TRBJ1-6, the complete variable domain reads SQTIHQWPATLVQPVGSPLSLECTVEGTSNPNLYWYRQAAGRGLQLLFYSVGIGQISSEVPQNLSASRPQDRQFILSSKKLLLSDSGFYLCAWSVIGASGLSYNSPLHFGNGTRLTVT.

The chain links TRBV9 to TRBJ1-2; the D is unclear. Germline CDR1 is SGDLS and CDR2 is YYNGEE. V lost 4 bases and J lost 5, with 18 bases in between. The CDR3 covers 15 residues. The DNA for the CDR3 is TGTGCCAGCAGCCCCCACCGGGGTGGCGGTTATGGCTACACCTTC. This encodes CASSPHRGGGYGYTF.